This T cell receptor beta chain is drawn from a study of a mutant IDH1 vaccine in newly diagnosed glioma. Overall study results and limits: Pseudoprogression apparently lacked any relation to changes in top peripheral T cell clonotypes.

Germline CDR1 is SGDLS and CDR2 is YYNGEE. With 3 bases removed from V and 6 bases from J, the gap between germline ends came to 3 bases. The CDR3 is 11 residues long. As regards this clone: The antigen remains unidentified.

Assay used: immunoSEQ multiplex PCR; TCRdb lists only in-frame clones, some missing. The sample records roughly 84,000 clones, roughly 80% being singletons. The sample's time point: baseline, week 1 (first vaccination visit). As to treatment: pre-vaccination baseline after standard-of-care therapy. Each tumor in the donors was a new WHO grade 3 or 4 astrocytoma, IDH1-mutant and ATRX-lost. The sequence came from a man aged 35 to 55 with glioma. Some clones in this sample may be carry-over from other donors' samples. Sequencing used PBMCs, obtained from a glioma patient treated with radiotherapy, temozolomide or both. The chain carries TRBV9 and TRBJ2-2, with D unclear. The CDR3 DNA reads as TGTGCCAGCAGCGAGGCCGGGGAGCTGTTTTTT. Its protein is CASSEAGELFF.